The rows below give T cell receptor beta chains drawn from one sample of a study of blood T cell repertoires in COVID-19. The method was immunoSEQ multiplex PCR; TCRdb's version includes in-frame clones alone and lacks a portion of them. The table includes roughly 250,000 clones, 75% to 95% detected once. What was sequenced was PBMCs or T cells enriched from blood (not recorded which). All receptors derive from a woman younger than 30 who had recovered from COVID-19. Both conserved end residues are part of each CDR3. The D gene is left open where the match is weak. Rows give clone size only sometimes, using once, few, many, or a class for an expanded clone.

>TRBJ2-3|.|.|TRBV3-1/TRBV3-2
TGTGCCAGCAGCCAAGGAGGGAATACGCAGTATTTT
CASSQGGNTQYF
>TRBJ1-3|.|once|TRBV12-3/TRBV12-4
TGTGCCAGCACTAATCTGAACACCATATATTTT
CASTNLNTIYF
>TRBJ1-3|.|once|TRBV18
TGTGCCAGCTCACCGGGGGCATTTCGGGCGGTGACTGGAAACACCATATATTTT
CASSPGAFRAVTGNTIYF
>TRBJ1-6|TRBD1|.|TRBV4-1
TGCGCCAGCAGCCAGAACAGGGGGAGCATTTCACCCCTCCACTTT
CASSQNRGSISPLHF
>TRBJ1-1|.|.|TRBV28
TGTGCCAGCAGTATACAGAACACTGAAGCTTTCTTT
CASSIQNTEAFF
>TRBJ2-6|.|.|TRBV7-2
TGTGCCAGCAGCTCGGAGATCTCTGGGGCCAACGTCCTGACTTTC
CASSSEISGANVLTF
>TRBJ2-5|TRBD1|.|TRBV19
TGTGCCAGTAGTCCTCAACGGACAGGGACAGGAGAGACCCAGTACTTC
CASSPQRTGTGETQYF
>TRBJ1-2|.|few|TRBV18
TGTGCCAGCTCCCCGGGAGGGAACGGCTACACCTTC
CASSPGGNGYTF
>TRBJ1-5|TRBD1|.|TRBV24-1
TGTGCCACCAGTGACAGTGGGACAGCAATAAGTCAGCCCCAGCATTTT
CATSDSGTAISQPQHF
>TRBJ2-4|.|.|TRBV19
TGTGCCAGTAGCCCAACAGATCTAGCCAAAAACATTCAGTACTTC
CASSPTDLAKNIQYF
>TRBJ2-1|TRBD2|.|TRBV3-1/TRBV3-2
TGTGCCAGCAGCCCTACTAGCGCTTACAATGAGCAGTTCTTC
CASSPTSAYNEQFF
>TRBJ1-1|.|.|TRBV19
TGTGCCAGTAGTATGGGCAGGGAGGGGACTGAAGCTTTCTTT
CASSMGREGTEAFF
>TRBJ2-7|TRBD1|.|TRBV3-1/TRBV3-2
TGTGCCAGCAGCCGACGGGACAGGACTGGTGAGCAGTACTTC
CASSRRDRTGEQYF
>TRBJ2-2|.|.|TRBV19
TGTGCCAGTACCGGCAGGTCGAACACCGGGGAGCTGTTTTTT
CASTGRSNTGELFF
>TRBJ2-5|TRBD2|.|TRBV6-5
TGTGCCAGCACCCGACTAGCGGGAGTTGGGACCCAGTACTTC
CASTRLAGVGTQYF
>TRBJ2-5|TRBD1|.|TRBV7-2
TGTGCCAGCAGCGGGCCGACAGGGGTGGCCCAAGAGACCCAGTACTTC
CASSGPTGVAQETQYF
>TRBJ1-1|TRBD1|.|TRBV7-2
TGTGCCAGCAGCTTAGCGCTCGAACAGGGGAAGGATTTCTTT
CASSLALEQGKDFF
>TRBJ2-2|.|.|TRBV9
TGTGCCAGCAGCGTAGGACAGGGAGGTAGCACCGGGGAGCTGTTTTTT
CASSVGQGGSTGELFF
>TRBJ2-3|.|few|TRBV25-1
TGTGCCAGCAGTGAATCTTTGCCAGGGACAGATACGCAGTATTTT
CASSESLPGTDTQYF
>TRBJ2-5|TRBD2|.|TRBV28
TGTGCCAGCAGTTCCCTCCCGGGACTAGCGGGAGGGTGGGAGACCCAGTACTTC
CASSSLPGLAGGWETQYF
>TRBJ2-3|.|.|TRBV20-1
TGCAGTGCTAGAGTAGGGAGGACGCAGTATTTT
CSARVGRTQYF
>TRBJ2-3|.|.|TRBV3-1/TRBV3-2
TGTGCCAGCAGCCTGGCGCAGACTAGCACAGATACGCAGTATTTT
CASSLAQTSTDTQYF
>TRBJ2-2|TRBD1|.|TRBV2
TGTGCCAGCAGTGGGGACAGGGGATACACCGGGGAGCTGTTTTTT
CASSGDRGYTGELFF
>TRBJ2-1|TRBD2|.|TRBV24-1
TGTGCCACCAGTGAACCTGCTAGCGGCCGAGGAATCAATGAGCAGTTCTTC
CATSEPASGRGINEQFF
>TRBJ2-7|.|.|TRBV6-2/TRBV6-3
TGTGCCAGCAGTTACCCACAGCGGACCTACGAGCAGTACTTC
CASSYPQRTYEQYF
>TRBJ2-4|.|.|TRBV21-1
TGTGCCAGCAGCAAATGGGGGGTCAAAAACATTCAGTACTTC
CASSKWGVKNIQYF
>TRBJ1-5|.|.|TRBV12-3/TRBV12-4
TGTGCCAGCAGTTTTTGGAGTAATCAGCCCCAGCATTTT
CASSFWSNQPQHF
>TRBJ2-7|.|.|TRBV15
TGTGCCACCAGCAGAGAGCAGGGGCCCTACGAGCAGTACTTC
CATSREQGPYEQYF
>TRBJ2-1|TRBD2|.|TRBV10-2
TGCGCCAGCCGATATCCCGGGACTAGCGATGAGCAGTTCTTC
CASRYPGTSDEQFF
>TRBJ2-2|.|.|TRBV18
TGTGCCAGCTCCCCGAGGCCCGGGGAGCTGTTTTTT
CASSPRPGELFF
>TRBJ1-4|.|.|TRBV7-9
TGTGCCAGCAGCCCCGCCCGCGCAAATAATGAAAAACTGTTTTTT
CASSPARANNEKLFF
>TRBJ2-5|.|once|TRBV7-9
TGTGCCAGCAGCTTAGCGGGGGTCGGGGGTACCCAGTACTTC
CASSLAGVGGTQYF
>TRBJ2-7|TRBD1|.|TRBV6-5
TGTGCCAGCGGACGGACAGGGGAAGGACGGTACTTC
CASGRTGEGRYF
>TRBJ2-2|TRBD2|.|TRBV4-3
TGCGCCAGCAGCCAAGTAGCGGGGTCCACCGGGGAGCTGTTTTTT
CASSQVAGSTGELFF
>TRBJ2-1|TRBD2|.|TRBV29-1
TGCAGCGTCACCGGACTAGCGGGATGGGAGCAGTTCTTC
CSVTGLAGWEQFF
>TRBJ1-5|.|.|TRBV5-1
TGCGCCAGCAGCTTGGGGAGTGATCAGCCCCAGCATTTT
CASSLGSDQPQHF
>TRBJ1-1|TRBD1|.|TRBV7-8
TGTGCCAGCAGCTTAGTTATGGGACAGGGCGGTTCTGAAGCTTTCTTT
CASSLVMGQGGSEAFF
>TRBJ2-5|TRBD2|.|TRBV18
TGTGCCAGCTCACCAGTGACTAGCGGGAGTGGAAGCCAAGAGACCCAGTACTTC
CASSPVTSGSGSQETQYF
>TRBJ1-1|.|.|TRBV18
TGTGCCAGCTCACCCGCAGATACGAACACTGAAGCTTTCTTT
CASSPADTNTEAFF
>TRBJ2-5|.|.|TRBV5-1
TGCGCCAGCAGCTTGGGCGTTCATAACAGTTTAAAAGAGACCCAGTACTTC
CASSLGVHNSLKETQYF
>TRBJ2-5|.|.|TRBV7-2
TGTGCCAGCAGCTTGTTCCCTAGGGAGTACCAAGAGACCCAGTACTTC
CASSLFPREYQETQYF
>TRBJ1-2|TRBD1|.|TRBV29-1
TGCAGCGTTGGGTGGGACAGCTCTAACTATGGCTACACCTTC
CSVGWDSSNYGYTF
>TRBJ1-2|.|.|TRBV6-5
TGTGCCAGCAGATACCCAGGGTACTATGGCTACACCTTC
CASRYPGYYGYTF
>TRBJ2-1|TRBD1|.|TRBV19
TGTGCCAGTAGTACGGCCACAGGGGGCGCTTTCAATGAGCAGTTCTTC
CASSTATGGAFNEQFF
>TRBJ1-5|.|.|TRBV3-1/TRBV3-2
TGTGCCAGCAGCTACTATAGCAATCAGCCCCAGCATTTT
CASSYYSNQPQHF
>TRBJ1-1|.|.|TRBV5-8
TGTGCCAGCAGCCACCACCCCACACAAAACACTGAAGCTTTCTTT
CASSHHPTQNTEAFF
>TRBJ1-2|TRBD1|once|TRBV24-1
TGTGCCACCAGTGATCCGGGACAGGGGGCTCGCGGCTACACCTTC
CATSDPGQGARGYTF
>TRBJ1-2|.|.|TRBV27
TGTGCCAGCACCAGGGGAAGAGGCTATGGCTACACCTTC
CASTRGRGYGYTF